The table lists the clone carrying this TCR beta chain with many counts. The read finishes 3 residues shy of the CDR3 end, and the germline J gene is used to complete it. These data originate in a study of T cell clonality in common variable immunodeficiency. The CDR3 runs to 13 residues. Germline assignment: CDR1 LNHDA and CDR2 SQIVND (reference sequence). V gave up 10 bases and J gave up 2 bases, with 14 bases separating them. Most patients and controls had Caucasian heritage. Each donor provided roughly 5 to 8 ml of heparinized whole blood. TCRdb keeps only in-frame clones here, not all; method: immunoSEQ multiplex PCR. Observed in the sample are about 52,000 clones, none of them singletons.

The chain combines TRBV19 with TRBJ1-2; no definite D call. The sequenced sample consisted of peripheral blood mononuclear cells. This TCR derives from a person aged 18 to 75 in good health. CDR3 amino acids: CATSPAGNYGYTF. The CDR3 bases that were read are TGTGCCACCAGCCCGGCAGGAAACTATGGC.